The TCR beta chain under discussion was sequenced for a study of blood T cell repertoires in COVID-19. As for the study in general: COVID-19 samples, acute and convalescent, were from the United States, Italy and Spain. From T cells, B-cell-depleted T cells, or PBMCs came the material, which was cDNA or gDNA.

The germline gives CDR1 SGHVS, CDR2 FQNEAQ. Trimming stripped 3 bases from V and 3 bases from J, with 8 bases between. The CDR3 has 13 residues. This table comes from immunoSEQ multiplex PCR, and its TCRdb copy is limited to in-frame clones, with some not included. The table shows about 230,000 clones, with roughly 81% occurring only once. The chain has TRBV7-8 and TRBJ1-1, with D unresolved. Material for sequencing was peripheral blood. The sequence was collected from a man in his forties or fifties with acute or convalescent COVID-19. The CDR3 region has the DNA TGTGCCAGCAGCTTTAATTCCGACACTGAAGCTTTCTTT. Encoded protein: CASSFNSDTEAFF. The whole variable domain, filled in from reference TRBV7-8 and TRBJ1-1, reads GAGVSQSPRYKVAKRGQDVALRCDPISGHVSLFWYQQALGQGPEFLTYFQNEAQLDKSGLPSDRFFAERPEGSVSTLKIQRTQQEDSAVYLCASSFNSDTEAFFGQGTRLTVV.